This TCR beta chain was sequenced for a study of T-cell reconstitution after alpha-beta-depleted transplantation in children. Overall study findings and caveats: Reportedly, roughly two months post-transplant, alpha-beta T cells arose from several hundred expanded graft clones.

Unique molecular identifiers were used to barcode this TCRbeta library. TCRdb reprocessed the PCR reads via MiXCR and lists one record per CDR3 protein. The profile shows about 140,000 distinct CDR3 sequences, around 9% of them singletons. Trimming stripped 5 bases from V and 4 bases from J, with 15 bases between. The germline V gene encodes CDR1 SGHVS and CDR2 FQNEAQ. The CDR3 has 15 amino acids. This clonotype was detected ten times or more. Its antigen remains unidentified. Source: PBMCs, mostly from graft donor cells, taken 180 days after TCRalphabeta/CD19-depleted stem cell transplant. The chain employs TRBV7-8 and TRBJ1-5; a weak D match, TRBD1 (5 bases). The receptor's source is a female patient aged 2-9 years who had a stem cell transplant for congenital amegakaryocytic thrombocytopenia, so the T cells may come from the graft donor. CDR3 coding DNA: TGTGCCAGCAGCCCTTACAGGTTTGGGAATCAGCCCCAGCATTTT. As protein: CASSPYRFGNQPQHF.